Listed here are 27 T cell receptor beta chains from one sample, sequenced in a study of cytomegalovirus exposure and HLA in healthy donors. PCR primers comprised 60 Vbeta and 13 Jbeta primers. Sequencing was performed with immunoSEQ multiplex PCR; in TCRdb, only in-frame clones are kept and a portion is missing. Of about 200,000 clones listed, 79% are singletons. The sequenced sample consisted of PBMCs. The receptor set was obtained from a girl between 5 and 17 years old in good health and CMV-seropositive.

The CDR3 reads CASSPRTGSYEQYF. The CDR3 DNA is TGTGCCAGCAGCCCCCGGACAGGGTCCTACGAGCAGTACTTC. This rearrangement joins TRBV2 to TRBJ2-7; 8 bases are a match to TRBD1. The V gene end was trimmed by 6 bases and the J gene end by 1 base; junction bases not matched to a gene: 5. This CDR3 spans 14 amino acids. Germline assignment: CDR1 SNHLY and CDR2 FYNNEI.

The chain uses TRBV11-2 and TRBJ2-7; maybe TRBD2 (5 bases). V was clipped by 1 base and J by 2 bases, with 9 bases between them. Germline V lookup: CDR1 SGHAT, CDR2 FQNNGV. This CDR3 is 14 amino acids long. Here the CDR3 DNA reads TGTGCCAGCAGCTTAGTGCGGGCTCCCTACGAGCAGTACTTC. The encoded protein is CASSLVRAPYEQYF.

This clone was picked up one time. The chain recombines TRBV9 with TRBJ2-5; TRBD1 matches 8 bases. Looked up from germline, CDR1 is SGDLS and CDR2 is YYNGEE. J gave up 5 bases and V 4 bases, and 7 bases lay outside the gene matches. The CDR3 length is 14 residues. The CDR3 region is CASSTQGARETQYF. CDR3 coding DNA: TGTGCCAGCAGCACCCAGGGGGCCCGGGAGACCCAGTACTTC. Supplemented by reference TRBV9 and TRBJ2-5, the full variable domain reads DSGVTQTPKHLITATGQRVTLRCSPRSGDLSVYWYQQSLDQGLQFLIQYYNGEERAKGNILERFSAQQFPDLHSELNLSSLELGDSALYFCASSTQGARETQYFGPGTRLLVL.

J is TRBJ2-1 and V is TRBV4-3; tentatively, D is TRBD2 (6 bases). Trimming left V 4 bases short and J 9 bases short, with 13 bases between. CDR3 length equals 13 residues. Germline V gives CDR1 LGHNA, CDR2 YSLEER. The CDR3 region is CASSPHLGGEQFF. CDR3 DNA sequence: TGCGCCAGCAGCCCTCATCTGGGGGGTGAGCAGTTCTTC.

This chain links TRBV10-1 with TRBJ2-3; D remains ambiguous. CDR1 is WNHNN, CDR2 SYGVQD, per germline (reference sequence). The CDR3 is made up of 13 amino acids. Trimming left V 11 bases short and J 1 base short, with 13 bases between. DNA of the CDR3: TGCGCCTGCCGAATGTCAGGCACAGATACGCAGTATTTT. This gives the protein CACRMSGTDTQYF.

This clone has only a few counts. A junction end diverges from the germline sequence, so it may reflect a read error. In DNA, the CDR3 is TGTGCCAGCAGTGAACTGGGACAGAACCACGAGACCCAGTACTTC. As protein: CASSELGQNHETQYF. The chain has TRBV2 and TRBJ2-5; TRBD1 matches at 7 bases. Germline loops: CDR1 SNHLY, CDR2 FYNNEI. This CDR3 region has 15 residues.

The V gene is TRBV5-6, the J gene TRBJ2-1, with TRBD2 identical over 9 bases. Per the germline V gene, CDR1 is SGHDT and CDR2 is YYEEEE. The V segment lost 2 bases and the J segment 6 bases; nucleotides outside the gene matches: 6. The CDR3 totals 15 residues. CDR3 protein: CASSLTGTSFNEQFF. CDR3 DNA sequence: TGTGCCAGCAGCTTAACCGGGACTAGCTTCAATGAGCAGTTCTTC.

The chain employs TRBV2 and TRBJ2-2; D perhaps matches TRBD1 (5 bases). The V gene lost 3 bases and the J gene lost 4 bases, with 12 bases spanning the gap. Germline CDR1 and CDR2: SNHLY and FYNNEI. The length of the CDR3 is 15 residues. The CDR3 protein is CASSEDRGPTGELFF. CDR3 DNA sequence: TGTGCCAGCAGTGAGGATAGGGGCCCCACCGGGGAGCTGTTTTTT.

This chain uses TRBV4-2 with TRBJ2-3; 11 bases line up with TRBD2. The CDR3 runs to 18 residues. Looked up from germline, CDR1 is LGHNA and CDR2 is YNFKEQ. V dropped 2 bases and J dropped 1; count of bases not matched to a gene: 8. The CDR3 DNA is TGTGCCAGCAGCCAAACCCCAACGACTAGCGGGGGCACAGATACGCAGTATTTT. Translating gives CASSQTPTTSGGTDTQYF.

This chain connects TRBV27 to TRBJ2-7; 8 bases are a match to TRBD1. Germline assignment: CDR1 MNHEY and CDR2 SMNVEV (reference sequence). The CDR3 contains 17 residues. Trimming removed 3 bases from V and 4 bases from J; junction bases left unmatched: 14. The CDR3 sequence is CASSFGVGAGGFYEQYF. In nucleotides, the CDR3 is TGTGCCAGCAGTTTTGGGGTGGGTGCAGGGGGCTTTTACGAGCAGTACTTC.

This CDR3 is CASSPRTSGASTDTQYF. Written as DNA, the CDR3 is TGTGCCAGTAGCCCTCGGACTAGCGGGGCTAGCACAGATACGCAGTATTTT. This chain joins TRBV19 and TRBJ2-3, with TRBD2 identical over 12 bases. V lost 6 bases, J lost 0 bases, and 7 bases stayed unmatched. The CDR3 loop spans 17 amino acids. Germline lookup yields CDR1 LNHDA and CDR2 SQIVND (reference sequence).

The chain carries TRBV6-1 and TRBJ1-5; TRBD1 matches at 9 bases. Germline CDR1 reads MNHNS; CDR2 reads SASEGT. Trimming took 3 bases from V and 5 from J; bases not matched to a gene: 2. The CDR3 sequence is 14 residues long. The CDR3 coding sequence is TGTGCCAGCAGTGAGACAGGGGGACATCAGCCCCAGCATTTT. Its protein product is CASSETGGHQPQHF.

This sequence joins TRBV7-2 and TRBJ2-1, with D uncertain. Trimming shortened V by 4 bases and J by 7 bases, and 8 bases separated the two germline ends. CDR1 and CDR2 (germline): SGHTA, FQGNSA. The CDR3 loop spans 12 amino acids. This CDR3 is CASSSNTNEQFF. The DNA of the CDR3 is TGTGCCAGCAGCTCAAACACGAATGAGCAGTTCTTC.

The gene calls are TRBV2 and TRBJ2-5; 11 positions match TRBD1. V lost 6 bases and J lost 0; bases outside the gene matches: 3. Per germline, CDR1 SNHLY and CDR2 FYNNEI. The CDR3 extends over 15 amino acids. The CDR3 nucleotides read TGTGCCAGCAGGGGGGACAGGGGGTACCAAGAGACCCAGTACTTC. It is translated as CASRGDRGYQETQYF.

The rearrangement joins TRBV6-5 to TRBJ2-3; TRBD2 might be the D (6 bases). Trimming took 6 bases from V and 7 from J, leaving 20 bases between them. The CDR3 runs 15 residues. CDR1 MNHEY and CDR2 SVGAGI come from the germline V gene. The chain's CDR3 is CASSATPGDYHTQYF. CDR3 bases: TGTGCCAGCAGCGCAACGCCGGGAGACTACCATACGCAGTATTTT.

This chain joins TRBV15 and TRBJ1-2; the D gene is possibly TRBD1 (6 bases). Germline lookup yields CDR1 LNHNV and CDR2 YYDKDF (reference sequence). The ends were cut back, 3 bases at V and 11 bases at J, with 19 bases in the middle. This CDR3 has 14 residues. This CDR3 reads CATSSKAGALGYTF. The CDR3 DNA reads as TGTGCCACCAGCAGTAAGGCAGGGGCTTTAGGATACACCTTC.

In regard to this clone: A junction end diverges from the germline sequence, so it may reflect a read error. The chain couples TRBV7-9 to TRBJ1-6, with D tentatively TRBD1 (5 bases). Germline-derived CDR1 and CDR2 are SEHNR and FQNEAQ (reference sequence). The CDR3 is made up of 13 amino acids. CDR3 region: CSSSPQATSPLHF. CDR3 sequence (DNA): TGTTCCAGCAGCCCACAGGCGACTTCACCCCTCCACTTT.

The rearrangement links TRBV7-2 to TRBJ1-2; perhaps TRBD1 as D (6 bases). The CDR3 runs to 13 residues. V shed 7 bases and J shed 3 bases, with 12 bases lying between them. Looked up from germline, CDR1 is SGHTA and CDR2 is FQGNSA. The CDR3 reads CASTPDRDYGYTF. The CDR3 region has the DNA TGTGCCAGCACCCCGGACAGAGACTATGGCTACACCTTC.

V gene TRBV11-2 combines with J gene TRBJ2-1; TRBD2 matches 7 bases. V lost 6 bases to trimming and J lost 3 bases; unmatched junction nucleotides: 11. The germline V gene encodes CDR1 SGHAT and CDR2 FQNNGV. This CDR3 region has 16 residues. The CDR3 region has the DNA TGTGCCAGCAGACTTACCCCGGGGGGACGCTACAATGAGCAGTTCTTC. This gives the protein CASRLTPGGRYNEQFF.

This clone came up a few times. The genes are TRBV7-2 and TRBJ1-5; 7 nucleotides match TRBD1. J gave up 5 bases and V 2 bases, and 3 bases lay outside the gene matches. This CDR3 comprises 14 residues. The V gene's germline CDR1 is SGHTA and CDR2 FQGNSA. The CDR3 coding sequence is TGTGCCAGCAGCTTACCCACAGGGGATCAGCCCCAGCATTTT. As protein: CASSLPTGDQPQHF.

CDR3 nucleotides: TGTGCCAGCAAGTCCAACGAGATCGGGGAGCTGTTTTTT. Protein sequence: CASKSNEIGELFF. The chain uses TRBV6-1 and TRBJ2-2; no definite D call. CDR1 MNHNS and CDR2 SASEGT come from the germline V gene. V was pared by 7 bases and J by 7 bases, with 13 bases between. This CDR3 is 13 amino acids long.

The chain links TRBV14 to TRBJ2-7; TRBD2 agrees at 7 bases. Per the germline V gene, CDR1 is SGHDN and CDR2 is FVKESK. The trim removed 4 bases at V and 4 bases at J, leaving 10 bases unmatched. The CDR3 is 15 residues long. The chain's CDR3 is CASSPWGSGEYEQYF. For the CDR3, the DNA is TGTGCCAGCAGCCCCTGGGGGAGCGGGGAGTACGAGCAGTACTTC.

The genes are TRBV27 and TRBJ2-6, with TRBD1 matching over 8 bases. CDR1 is MNHEY and CDR2 is SMNVEV in the germline V gene (reference sequence). There are 18 residues in the CDR3. After removal of 6 bases from V and 0 bases from J, the junction contained 10 bases not matched to a gene. The CDR3 DNA is TGTGCCAGCAGCTCTCGGACAGGGAGATACTCTGGGGCCAACGTCCTGACTTTC. This gives the protein CASSSRTGRYSGANVLTF. The full variable domain, in which reference TRBV27 and TRBJ2-6 provide the parts outside the CDR3, is EAQVTQNPRYLITVTGKKLTVTCSQNMNHEYMSWYRQDPGLGLRQIYYSMNVEVTDKGDVPEGYKVSRKEKRNFPLILESPSPNQTSLYFCASSSRTGRYSGANVLTFGAGSRLTVL.

This clone was detected only a few times. J is TRBJ1-3 and V is TRBV6-5, with D perhaps matching TRBD1 (6 bases). CDR3 size: 15 residues. Germline CDR1 reads MNHEY; CDR2 reads SVGAGI. The ends were cut back, 6 bases at V and 0 bases at J, with 12 bases in the middle. The CDR3 coding sequence is TGTGCCAGCAGAGCGGACAGCAGCTCTGGAAACACCATATATTTT. Its translation: CASRADSSSGNTIYF.

The rearrangement joins TRBV5-6 to TRBJ2-6, with 8 bases fitting TRBD1. After removal of 3 bases from V and 4 bases from J, the junction contained 3 bases not matched to a gene. This CDR3 contains 15 residues. Germline CDR1 and CDR2: SGHDT and YYEEEE. The CDR3: CASSSTGVGANVLTF. CDR3 in DNA: TGTGCCAGCAGCTCGACAGGGGTCGGGGCCAACGTCCTGACTTTC.

The count of this clone is one. The CDR3, as DNA: TGTGCCAGCAGTCATTCGGACACGTACGAGCAGTACTTC. Translation gives CASSHSDTYEQYF. The chain combines TRBV6-6 with TRBJ2-7, with a weak D call TRBD1 (5 bases). The germline V gene encodes CDR1 MNHNY and CDR2 SVGAGI (reference sequence). V gave up 5 bases and J gave up 4 bases, with 12 bases separating them. This CDR3 is built from 13 residues.

The chain links TRBV6-5 to TRBJ1-4; perhaps TRBD1 as D (5 bases). V was trimmed by 7 bases and J by 5 bases, leaving 17 bases between them. The CDR3 spans 15 residues. CDR1 and CDR2 from the germline V gene are MNHEY and SVGAGI. CDR3 sequence (DNA): TGTGCCAGCACCCCACGGGGGGTGGGAAATGAAAAACTGTTTTTT. This sequence encodes CASTPRGVGNEKLFF.